This T cell receptor (beta chain) was sequenced during a study of Ad26.COV2.S vaccination and SARS-CoV-2 variants (dated by TCRdb to 2020 to 2023). The study in broad terms: Donors in the vaccine arm were drawn from COV1001, a phase I-IIa trial of Ad26.COV2.S in healthy adults that was multicentre, randomized, double-blind and placebo-controlled. Ad26.COV2.S was given intramuscularly at 5x10^10 or 1x10^11 viral particles, as a single shot or as two shots 56 days apart. The specificity and breadth of SARS-CoV-2-reactive T cell receptors after Ad26.COV2.S vaccination were assessed by TCRbeta repertoire sequencing. The TCR-sequenced set comprised about 32 samples: approximately 19 Ad26.COV2.S vaccine recipients, 5 placebo recipients and 8 SARS-CoV-2 convalescent individuals. Participants in the trial were split at random into five groups of five each, receiving low-dose or high-dose Ad26.COV2.S once or twice, or else placebo on both occasions. Throughout the experiments and outcome assessment, investigators stayed blinded to trial group allocation.

Deletion took 5 bases off V and 5 bases off J, with a span of 21 bases between the germline ends. The germline V gene provides CDR1 SGHAT and CDR2 FQNNGV. The CDR3 contains 16 residues, cysteine and phenylalanine counted. CDR3 DNA only is kept here, 48 bases in frame from base 1. Overall study results and their limits: The authors noted that total T cell responses may have been underestimated by the TCR breadth and depth analyses. Vaccine and placebo recipients had comparable non-spike TCR breadth, which fits with the vaccine containing only spike. The study was not powered to compare responses between vaccine doses or regimens. After vaccination, spike-specific CD8+ and CD4+ T cell responses were reported to show substantial breadth. Ad26.COV2.S recipients had higher spike-specific TCR breadth than placebo recipients (P = 0.0014).

With regard to this clone: This clone's antigen is unknown. No base qualities exist here, and no much larger clone lies one base off it.

TCRbeta CDR3 regions were sequenced with the immunoSEQ Assay. After extraction, genomic DNA underwent amplification by bias-controlled multiplex PCR, followed by high-throughput sequencing. From the authors' description of their analysis: To quantify the absolute abundance of every unique TCRbeta CDR3 region, sequences were collapsed and filtered. T cell fraction was estimated by normalizing TCRbeta template counts to usable DNA, which was measured by amplifying reference genes present in all nucleated cells. Repertoire TCRs were annotated as SARS-CoV-2-specific when V gene, CDR3 amino acid sequence and J gene were exactly matched to a known reactive TCR set. The reference SARS-CoV-2 TCR set came from MIRA and was filtered for enrichment in COVID-19-positive ImmuneCODE repertoires, removing public or cross-reactive TCRs. Using the MIRA antigens, annotated TCRs were further analysed by specific ORF or by position within an ORF. Depth was the summed frequency of annotated unique rearrangements, while breadth was defined as annotated unique rearrangements over total unique productive rearrangements. Two-sided Wilcoxon rank-sum tests were used to compare TCR breadth between groups. TCRdb carries this immuneACCESS record with in-frame sequences only. Its versions omit some clonotypes, under half of them owing to an unresolved V gene in the studies checked, with the rest unexplained. The V and J calls and clone size are taken from that table; D and trimming were inferred from the DNA. The sample table shows around 420,000 clones, and roughly 90% are seen once. Less than 4.5% of the sample is taken by the ten largest.

The treatment or condition label for this specimen denotes: roughly 18 received Ad26.COV2.S at low or high dose, single or two shots; roughly 5 received placebo; per-sample allocation not given. Repertoires of vaccine and placebo recipients were sequenced from samples collected on day 63 after the first injection. In Cohort 1b, about two dozen adults aged 18-55 years were enrolled at a single site in Boston, USA, between 29 July and 7 August 2020. As a vaccine, Ad26.COV2.S was a replication-incompetent adenovirus type 26 vector that expressed a prefusion-stabilized SARS-CoV-2 spike protein derived from the original Wuhan strain.

The rearranged chain carries TRBV11-2 and TRBJ2-5; 7 matching bases give a weak D call of TRBD2. The specimen was peripheral blood, collected in a trial of Ad26.COV2.S vaccine versus placebo. This clonotype was obtained from a person aged 18-65 years who received the Ad26.COV2.S COVID-19 vaccine or a placebo. In nucleotide form, the sequence is TGTGCCAGCAGCCCTCTCGTGACGGGGGGCGGGGAGACCCAGTACTTC. Translated, this gives CASSPLVTGGGETQYF.